The clone carrying this TCR beta chain showed up just a few times. TCRdb called the RT-PCR reads again in MiXCR, with one record for every CDR3 protein. In the table there are about half a million distinct CDR3 sequences, over 25% of which are singletons. This record comes from a study of response to subunit inactivated influenza vaccine. V was clipped by 2 bases and J by 2 bases; unmatched bases: 18. Germline assignment: CDR1 MNHEY and CDR2 SVGEGT. The CDR3 length is 20 residues. V and J are TRBV6-2 or TRBV6-3 and TRBJ2-3; TRBD2 aligns across 8 bases. The sequence derives from a man aged 50-59 years who received an inactivated influenza vaccine. Specimen: CD4+ T cells sorted from PBMCs, collected around 5 days after vaccination. The CDR3 is CASSYNRGAPAGALTDTQYF. Here the CDR3 DNA reads TGTGCCAGCAGTTACAACCGGGGGGCTCCAGCGGGGGCCCTCACAGATACGCAGTATTTT.